This TCR beta chain derives from a study of Graves' ophthalmopathy and Graves' hyperthyroidism. Amplified TCR beta CDR3 regions were obtained using RNA transcripts as template. First-round RT-PCR with HTBI primers preceded a second-round multiplex PCR. One entry per CDR3 protein results from TCRdb running MiXCR on the multiplex PCR reads. The sample includes roughly 400,000 distinct CDR3 sequences, around 18% of them seen just once. Study-wide results and caveats: The model's prediction of ophthalmopathy progression had about 70% sensitivity and approximately 76% specificity.

This clonotype has ten or more counts. The target antigen is unknown. Among the exclusions were patients with other autoimmune diseases, uncontrolled infections, pregnancy or lactation. The germline CDR1 and CDR2 sequences are LNHDA and SQIVND (reference sequence). V lost 7 bases and J lost 2; bases outside the gene matches: 3. CDR3 length equals 14 residues. The J gene is TRBJ1-5, the V gene TRBV19; 9 nucleotides line up with TRBD1. The sample was peripheral blood. This receptor was taken from a woman younger than 35 with Graves' ophthalmopathy. CDR3 sequence (DNA): TGTGCCAGTACCGGGACAGGGCGCAATCAGCCCCAGCATTTT. This gives the protein CASTGTGRNQPQHF.